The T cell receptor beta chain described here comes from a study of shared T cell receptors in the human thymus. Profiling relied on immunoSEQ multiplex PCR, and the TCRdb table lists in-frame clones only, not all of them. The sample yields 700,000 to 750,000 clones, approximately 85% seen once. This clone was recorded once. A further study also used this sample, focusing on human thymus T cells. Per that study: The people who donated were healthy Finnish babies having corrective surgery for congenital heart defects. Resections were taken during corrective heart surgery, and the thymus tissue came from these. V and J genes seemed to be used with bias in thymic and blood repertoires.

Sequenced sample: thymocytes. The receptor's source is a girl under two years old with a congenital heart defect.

The CDR3 nucleotides are TGTGCCAGCAGTGAATCAGGGGCCGGCTCTGGAAACACCATATATTTT. This encodes CASSESGAGSGNTIYF. The rearrangement links TRBV25-1 to TRBJ1-3; TRBD1 might be the D (6 bases). CDR3 size: 16 residues. V was trimmed by 1 base and J by 0 bases, leaving 10 bases between them. Germline lookup yields CDR1 MGHDK and CDR2 SYGVNS.